The sequence of this T cell receptor (beta chain) was determined in a study of T and B cells in COVID-19 patients. From blood, about 240-500 ng of genomic DNA served as TRB template. This clonotype was detected a few times. Multiplex PCR with BIOMED2 TRB-A/B primer pools amplified TRB rearrangements. TCRdb re-derived calls from the multiplex PCR reads in MiXCR, one entry per CDR3 protein. The sample holds roughly 7,200 distinct CDR3 sequences; roughly 26% are singletons and the top ten take over 8.5%. Germline trimming cut 4 bases from V and 4 bases from J; bases unmatched to any gene: 4. The CDR3 extends over 14 amino acids. Germline CDR1 reads KGHSH; CDR2 reads LQKENI.

The chain recombines TRBV18 with TRBJ1-2, with 9 bases aligning to TRBD1. The clonotype was recovered from a human donor with active COVID-19. The source material was blood. The CDR3 here is CASSQGQGLYGYTF. DNA of the CDR3: TGTGCCAGCTCACAGGGACAGGGCCTCTATGGCTACACCTTC.